The next 32 T cell receptor beta chains were all read from a single sample in a study of patients and donors after allogeneic stem cell transplantation. From the RT-PCR reads, TCRdb called clonotypes with MiXCR, one entry per CDR3 protein. The sample carries about 410,000 distinct CDR3 sequences, 16% recorded once. The sample comprised blood, either unsorted or a sorted T cell fraction (not recorded which). Receptors originate from a human donor who was either an allogeneic HSCT recipient or a stem cell or donor lymphocyte infusion donor (not recorded which). It is not recorded whose cells these are; they may come from a transplant donor.

This clonotype was detected a few times. The chain joins TRBV14 to TRBJ2-3; D not certain. The CDR3 covers 14 residues. V was cut by 0 bases and J by 4 bases, with 8 bases left in between. Germline CDR1 reads SGHDN; CDR2 reads FVKESK. The CDR3 protein is CASSQDTPSDTQYF. In nucleotides, the CDR3 is TGTGCCAGCAGCCAAGATACCCCTTCAGATACGCAGTATTTT.

A few counts support this clonotype. The J gene is TRBJ1-4, the V gene TRBV19; D unresolved. The length of the CDR3 is 11 residues. Germline V lookup: CDR1 LNHDA, CDR2 SQIVND (reference sequence). V was trimmed by 6 bases and J by 5 bases, leaving 4 bases between them. The chain's CDR3 is CASRYNEKLFF. The CDR3 region has the DNA TGTGCCAGTAGATACAATGAAAAACTGTTTTTT.

The CDR3 region has the DNA TGTGCCAGCAGGGTGCAGACTAGCGGCCAAGAGACCCAGTACTTC. Translation: CASRVQTSGQETQYF. V and J are TRBV2 and TRBJ2-5; 9 positions agree with TRBD2. CDR1 SNHLY and CDR2 FYNNEI come from the germline V gene. The CDR3 has 15 residues. Germline trimming cut 6 bases from V and 1 base from J; bases unmatched to any gene: 6.

This clonotype has just a few counts. The V gene is TRBV6-1, the J gene TRBJ2-1; D is undetermined. This CDR3 spans 15 amino acids. Trimming removed 5 bases at V and 9 bases at J, with 20 bases between. Germline V gene data show CDR1 as MNHNS and CDR2 as SASEGT. Here the CDR3 reads CASSPRLVAGSEQFF. Here the CDR3 DNA reads TGTGCCAGCAGTCCACGGCTAGTCGCTGGCAGTGAGCAGTTCTTC.

The V call is TRBV7-2, the J call TRBJ1-1; 10 nucleotides align to TRBD1. This CDR3 is 17 amino acids long. V trimming: 1 base; J trimming: 2 bases; junction bases outside the gene matches: 7. Germline-derived CDR1 and CDR2 are SGHTA and FQGNSA. CDR3 nucleotides: TGTGCCAGCAGCTTAGTGTGGGACAGGGGCCTCAACACTGAAGCTTTCTTT. Amino acids: CASSLVWDRGLNTEAFF.

This chain uses TRBV3-1 with TRBJ1-6; 7 bases fit TRBD1. The germline CDR1 and CDR2 sequences are LGHDT and YNNKEL (reference sequence). CDR3 length equals 15 residues. The J segment lost 10 bases and the V segment lost 1 base, leaving 7 bases of the junction unmatched. The CDR3 nucleotides read TGTGCCAGCAGCCAAGGACAGGGAGGAGGATCACCCCTCCACTTT. Translated, it gives CASSQGQGGGSPLHF.

This clonotype occurred many times. The CDR3, as DNA: TGTGCCAGCAGCTTGGTTCGCCTAGCATTTTTGGAGACCCAGTACTTC. It is translated as CASSLVRLAFLETQYF. J is TRBJ2-5 and V is TRBV5-6; TRBD2 is a possible D gene (5 bases). The ends were cut back, 0 bases at V and 5 bases at J, with 17 bases in the middle. This CDR3 contains 16 residues. CDR1 is SGHDT and CDR2 is YYEEEE in the germline V gene.

This sequence joins TRBV4-2 and TRBJ2-1; 11 bases map to TRBD2. After removal of 1 base from V and 1 base from J, the junction contained 9 bases not matched to a gene. Germline loops: CDR1 LGHNA, CDR2 YNFKEQ. The CDR3 totals 19 residues. CDR3 nucleotides: TGTGCCAGCAGCCAAGGAGGACTAGCGGGCCCATTTTCCTACAATGAGCAGTTCTTC. Protein: CASSQGGLAGPFSYNEQFF.

This clonotype was counted ten times or more. This sequence joins TRBV12-3 or TRBV12-4 and TRBJ2-2, with 10 nucleotides matching TRBD1. The junction had 9 bases not matched to a gene; V was cut back by 7 bases and J by 7 bases. This CDR3 region has 15 residues. The CDR3 spells CASKDRQGAGGELFF. In DNA, the CDR3 is TGTGCCAGCAAAGACCGACAGGGGGCCGGCGGGGAGCTGTTTTTT.

The chain has TRBV18 and TRBJ2-3, with 9 nucleotides matching TRBD2. This CDR3 is 14 amino acids long. In germline, CDR1 is KGHSH, CDR2 LQKENI. V was pared by 4 bases and J by 5 bases, with 4 bases of the junction left unmatched. The CDR3 DNA is TGTGCCAGCTCACTCAGGACTAGCGAAGATACGCAGTATTTT. It encodes CASSLRTSEDTQYF.

Here the CDR3 DNA reads TGTGCCAGCAGTTACCAGGGTCTTGGCGGCTACACCTTC. Translated, it gives CASSYQGLGGYTF. The genes are TRBV6-5 and TRBJ1-2, with D perhaps TRBD1 (5 bases). CDR1 MNHEY and CDR2 SVGAGI come from the germline V gene. V was shortened by 2 bases and J by 8 bases, with 12 bases between the two germline ends. The CDR3 is 13 amino acids.

This clonotype has just a few counts. V is TRBV18 and J is TRBJ1-1, with 7 positions matching TRBD1. Germline V gene data show CDR1 as KGHSH and CDR2 as LQKENI. Unmatched junction bases numbered 5, after V lost 3 bases and J lost 4 bases. This CDR3 has 14 amino acids. The CDR3 DNA follows: TGTGCCAGCTCACCGCTGGGACAGACCACTGAAGCTTTCTTT. Translated, it gives CASSPLGQTTEAFF.

Only a few counts were recorded for this clonotype. This chain connects TRBV12-3 or TRBV12-4 to TRBJ2-5, with D perhaps matching TRBD1 (5 bases). V was clipped by 5 bases and J by 1 base, with 17 bases between them. The CDR3 loop spans 16 amino acids. CDR3 residues: CASSGATRTLQETQYF. DNA of the CDR3: TGTGCCAGCAGTGGGGCGACACGAACCCTCCAAGAGACCCAGTACTTC.

This clonotype was counted ten times or more. J is TRBJ1-4 and V is TRBV4-2; TRBD1 is a possible D gene (6 bases). The CDR3 runs to 15 residues. CDR1 LGHNA and CDR2 YNFKEQ come from the germline V gene. V gave up 3 bases and J gave up 6 bases, with 14 bases separating them. The CDR3 here is CASSHAGSGDEKLFF. The CDR3 nucleotides are TGTGCCAGCAGCCACGCGGGGTCAGGGGATGAAAAACTGTTTTTT.

With regard to this clonotype: Compared with germline, one end of the junction differs, possibly owing to a read error. The rearrangement uses TRBV11-2 and TRBJ1-2; no definite D call. This CDR3 has 13 amino acids. Germline V gene lookup returns CDR1 SGHAT and CDR2 FQNNGV. In DNA form, the CDR3 reads TGTGCCAGCAGCTTAGGGTTTGGGAATGGCTACCCCTTC. Translation: CASSLGFGNGYPF.

The chain combines TRBV3-1 with TRBJ1-2; D perhaps matches TRBD1 (5 bases). Germline loops: CDR1 LGHDT, CDR2 YNNKEL (reference sequence). This CDR3 contains 14 residues. The V end was cut by 5 bases, the J end by 2 bases, with 12 bases between. The CDR3 DNA reads TGTGCCAGCAGCGAGGGGTTTCAGAACTATGGCTACACCTTC. Translation: CASSEGFQNYGYTF.

The chain uses TRBV9 and TRBJ1-1, with D possibly matching TRBD1 (5 bases). Trimming shortened V by 4 bases and J by 3 bases, and 13 bases separated the two germline ends. Germline V gene lookup returns CDR1 SGDLS and CDR2 YYNGEE. CDR3 length: 14 amino acids. The CDR3 here is CASSPRGGDTEAFF. CDR3 DNA: TGTGCCAGCAGCCCCCGGGGAGGGGACACTGAAGCTTTCTTT.

The CDR3 DNA reads TGTGCCAGCGGCCTGAACGCCCGCTCTTTTTACAATGAGCAGTTCTTC. Amino acids: CASGLNARSFYNEQFF. The chain couples TRBV7-2 to TRBJ2-1; no clear D. Between the trimmed V and J ends, which lost 8 bases and 4 bases, there was a span of 21 bases. CDR1 is SGHTA, CDR2 FQGNSA, per germline. This CDR3 is 16 amino acids long.

A word on this clonotype: Mismatch with germline at one junction end may stem from a read error. The chain combines TRBV12-3 or TRBV12-4 with TRBJ1-2, with D uncertain. The CDR3 covers 13 residues. The CDR3 region is CASNLGPNYGYTF. The CDR3 nucleotides are TGTGCCAGCAATTTAGGACCAAACTATGGCTACACCTTC.

The chain employs TRBV3-1 and TRBJ2-7; 7 bases align to TRBD2. J lost 2 bases, V lost 0 bases, and 4 bases had no gene match. Germline-derived CDR1 and CDR2 are LGHDT and YNNKEL (reference sequence). The CDR3 length is 15 residues. CDR3 residues: CASSQDRGLAYEQYF. CDR3 bases: TGTGCCAGCAGCCAAGATCGAGGACTAGCCTACGAGCAGTACTTC.

This clonotype was counted a few times. The rearrangement joins TRBV7-9 to TRBJ1-5, with 9 bases aligning to TRBD1. Looked up from germline, CDR1 is SEHNR and CDR2 is FQNEAQ (reference sequence). The CDR3 contains 15 residues. The ends lost 1 base at V and 6 bases at J; junction bases unmatched: 4. The CDR3 sequence is CASSLGRQGGQPQHF. The CDR3 DNA reads as TGTGCCAGCAGCTTAGGACGACAGGGGGGTCAGCCCCAGCATTTT.

This sequence joins TRBV3-1 and TRBJ2-7; D unclear. CDR1 is LGHDT and CDR2 is YNNKEL in the germline V gene (reference sequence). V gave up 5 bases and J gave up 0 bases, with 11 bases separating them. The CDR3 is 14 amino acids. CDR3 DNA: TGTGCCAGCAGCGAAGCCGGCTTCTCCTACGAGCAGTACTTC. It codes for CASSEAGFSYEQYF.

This chain joins TRBV12-3 or TRBV12-4 and TRBJ1-4; TRBD1 matches 7 bases. With 5 bases clipped from V and 3 bases from J, the junction kept 3 bases outside the gene matches. The length of the CDR3 is 14 residues. This chain's CDR3 is CASSGTASNEKLFF. CDR3 nucleotide sequence: TGTGCCAGCAGTGGGACAGCCTCTAATGAAAAACTGTTTTTT.

This chain joins TRBV29-1 and TRBJ2-6; D not certain. The CDR3 is 12 amino acids. The ends were cut back, 6 bases at V and 4 bases at J, with 7 bases in the middle. CDR1 is SQVTM and CDR2 is ANQGSEA in the germline V gene. This CDR3 reads CSVFTGANVLTF. CDR3 bases: TGCAGCGTCTTCACCGGGGCCAACGTCCTGACTTTC.

This rearrangement joins TRBV10-3 to TRBJ1-6, with D possibly being TRBD1 (5 bases). Trimming took off 4 bases at V and 11 bases at J, with 12 bases between the two ends. The CDR3 contains 13 residues. The germline gives CDR1 ENHRY, CDR2 SYGVKD. The CDR3 is CAISVGTSTPLHF. In nucleotides, the CDR3 is TGTGCCATCAGTGTAGGGACCTCGACACCCCTCCACTTT.

This clonotype was found a few times. The V call is TRBV15, the J call TRBJ1-5; D is uncertain. Trimming left V 1 base short and J 3 bases short, with 16 bases between. The CDR3 is 17 residues long. Germline V gene lookup returns CDR1 LNHNV and CDR2 YYDKDF (reference sequence). The CDR3: CATSRGQLHFPNQPQHF. The CDR3 DNA reads TGTGCCACCAGCAGAGGACAACTACATTTCCCCAATCAGCCCCAGCATTTT.

This clonotype was seen a handful of times. The V and J genes are TRBV12-3 or TRBV12-4 and TRBJ2-7, with D perhaps given as TRBD1 or TRBD2 (6 bases each). This CDR3 is built from 15 residues. Trimming took 7 bases from V and 3 from J, leaving 19 bases between them. For the CDR3, the DNA is TGTGCCAGCACTCGGATCGGGGGCGCGGGCTACGAGCAGTACTTC. Translating it yields CASTRIGGAGYEQYF.

J is TRBJ2-2 and V is TRBV18; tentative D call: TRBD2 (5 bases). The CDR3 consists of 13 residues. The germline V gene has CDR1 KGHSH and CDR2 LQKENI. Trimming pared 0 bases from V and 9 bases from J, leaving 8 bases between. CDR3 coding DNA: TGTGCCAGCTCACCACCGAGCGGCAGGGAGCTGTTTTTT. As protein: CASSPPSGRELFF.

The V call is TRBV9, the J call TRBJ2-2, with no clear D. The CDR3 covers 11 residues. Between the trimmed V and J ends, which lost 3 bases and 7 bases, there was a span of 4 bases. Per the germline V gene, CDR1 is SGDLS and CDR2 is YYNGEE. The CDR3 DNA is TGTGCCAGCAGCGCAGACGGGGAGCTGTTTTTT. It translates to CASSADGELFF.

This rearrangement joins TRBV6-5 to TRBJ1-1; D is unresolved. Trimming shortened V by 3 bases and J by 2 bases, and 19 bases separated the two germline ends. The V gene's germline CDR1 is MNHEY and CDR2 SVGAGI. The length of the CDR3 is 17 residues. This CDR3 reads CASSYGHSGAVNTEAFF. The CDR3 DNA sequence: TGTGCCAGCAGTTATGGGCACAGCGGAGCGGTTAACACTGAAGCTTTCTTT.

The rearrangement uses TRBV9 and TRBJ1-2; tentative D call: TRBD1 (6 bases). Germline CDR1 SGDLS, CDR2 YYNGEE. CDR3 length: 14 residues. Trimming left V 1 base short and J 6 bases short, with 13 bases between. The CDR3: CASSVNGGLNGYTF. In DNA, the CDR3 is TGTGCCAGCAGCGTAAACGGGGGGCTGAATGGCTACACCTTC.

This chain uses TRBV19 with TRBJ2-2; perhaps TRBD1 as D (5 bases). CDR1 is LNHDA, CDR2 SQIVND, per germline (reference sequence). Trimming cost V 1 base and J 4 bases, with 10 bases left between them. This CDR3 has 15 residues. CDR3 amino acids: CASSIAGASTGELFF. CDR3 DNA sequence: TGTGCCAGTAGTATAGCTGGGGCGAGCACCGGGGAGCTGTTTTTT.